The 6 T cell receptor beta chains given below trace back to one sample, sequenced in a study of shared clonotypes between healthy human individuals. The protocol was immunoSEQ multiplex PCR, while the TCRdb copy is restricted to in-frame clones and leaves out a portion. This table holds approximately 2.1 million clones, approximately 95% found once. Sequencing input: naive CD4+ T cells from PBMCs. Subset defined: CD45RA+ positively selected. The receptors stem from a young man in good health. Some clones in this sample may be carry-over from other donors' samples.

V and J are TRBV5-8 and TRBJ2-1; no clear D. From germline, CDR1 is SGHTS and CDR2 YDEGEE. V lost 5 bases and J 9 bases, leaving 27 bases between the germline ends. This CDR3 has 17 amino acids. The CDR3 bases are TGTGCCAGCAGTCCCCTCGTCCCCGCCCTAGGTCCGGGTGAGCAGTTCTTC. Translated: CASSPLVPALGPGEQFF.

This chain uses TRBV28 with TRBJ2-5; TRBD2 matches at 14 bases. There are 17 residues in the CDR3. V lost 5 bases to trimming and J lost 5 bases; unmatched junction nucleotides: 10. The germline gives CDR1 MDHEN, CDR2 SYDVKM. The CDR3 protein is CASSLPWTSGRWETQYF. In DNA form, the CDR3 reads TGTGCCAGCAGTCTCCCCTGGACTAGCGGGAGGTGGGAGACCCAGTACTTC.

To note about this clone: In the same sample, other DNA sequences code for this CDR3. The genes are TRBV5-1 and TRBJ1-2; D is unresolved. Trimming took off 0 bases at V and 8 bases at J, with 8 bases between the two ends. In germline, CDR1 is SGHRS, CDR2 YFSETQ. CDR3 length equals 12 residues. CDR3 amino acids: CASSLAGEGYTF. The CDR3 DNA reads TGCGCCAGCAGCTTGGCCGGTGAGGGCTACACCTTC. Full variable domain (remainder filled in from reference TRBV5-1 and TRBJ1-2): KAGVTQTPRYLIKTRGQQVTLSCSPISGHRSVSWYQQTPGQGLQFLFEYFSETQRNKGNFPGRFSGRQFSNSRSEMNVSTLELGDSALYLCASSLAGEGYTFGSGTRLTVV.

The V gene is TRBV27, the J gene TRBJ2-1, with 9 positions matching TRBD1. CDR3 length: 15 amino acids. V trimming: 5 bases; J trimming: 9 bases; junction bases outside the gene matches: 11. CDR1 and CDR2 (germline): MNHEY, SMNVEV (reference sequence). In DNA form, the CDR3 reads TGTGCCAGCAGTCTTTACCGGGACAGGGCGACTGAGCAGTTCTTC. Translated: CASSLYRDRATEQFF.

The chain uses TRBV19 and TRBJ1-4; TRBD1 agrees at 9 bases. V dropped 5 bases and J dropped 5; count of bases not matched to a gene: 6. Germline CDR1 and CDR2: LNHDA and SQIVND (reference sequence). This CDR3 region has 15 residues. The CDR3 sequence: CASSLRTGANEKLFF. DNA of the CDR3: TGTGCCAGTAGTCTCCGGACAGGGGCGAATGAAAAACTGTTTTTT.

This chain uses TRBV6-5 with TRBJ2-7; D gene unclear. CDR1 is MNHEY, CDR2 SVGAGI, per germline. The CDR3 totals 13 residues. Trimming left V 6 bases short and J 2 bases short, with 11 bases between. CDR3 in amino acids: CASSKREAYEQYF. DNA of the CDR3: TGTGCCAGCAGCAAAAGGGAAGCCTACGAGCAGTACTTC.